A single sample is the source of the 9 T cell receptor beta chains below, sequenced in a study of CD8+ T cells in alopecia areata. cDNA reverse transcribed from extracted RNA served as the sequencing template. Sequenced by immunoSEQ multiplex PCR; TCRdb stores in-frame clones only, minus some. The table includes under 250,000 clones, about 57% detected once. Treatment indicated: oral pan-JAK inhibitor, 5-10 mg twice daily. Sequenced here: CD4+ T cells sorted from blood, sampled at week 4, from a patient treated with tofacitinib. All receptors come from a human donor with alopecia areata.

The gene calls are TRBV19 and TRBJ2-3; D is unresolved. Germline V gives CDR1 LNHDA, CDR2 SQIVND (reference sequence). V dropped 0 bases and J dropped 1 base, with 2 bases sitting between them. The CDR3 covers 13 residues. The CDR3 region has the DNA TGTGCCAGTAGTATAGACGGCACAGATACGCAGTATTTT. Protein sequence: CASSIDGTDTQYF.

The chain recombines TRBV2 with TRBJ1-5; no reliable D call. Germline lookup yields CDR1 SNHLY and CDR2 FYNNEI. Trimming stripped 7 bases from V and 5 bases from J, with 15 bases between. The CDR3 sequence is 14 residues long. CDR3 in amino acids: CASNKGRGDQPQHF. DNA of the CDR3: TGTGCCAGCAACAAAGGACGGGGAGATCAGCCCCAGCATTTT.

A note on this clone: The same CDR3 can be traced to other DNA sequences in this sample. The CDR3 DNA sequence: TGTGCCAGTAGTATCGGATTGGGCACAGATACGCAGTATTTT. Protein product: CASSIGLGTDTQYF. This chain uses TRBV19 with TRBJ2-3, with D unresolved. The CDR3 runs 14 residues. The germline gives CDR1 LNHDA, CDR2 SQIVND (reference sequence). Deletions cut 3 bases from V and 1 base from J, with 8 bases between.

The J gene is TRBJ1-1, the V gene TRBV25-1; 9 bases agree with TRBD1. CDR3 size: 13 residues. The junction had 1 base not matched to a gene; V was cut back by 7 bases and J by 1 base. Germline loops: CDR1 MGHDK, CDR2 SYGVNS. CDR3 sequence reads: CASKGQGNTEAFF. The CDR3 DNA is TGTGCCAGCAAGGGACAGGGGAACACTGAAGCTTTCTTT.

The V call is TRBV7-6, the J call TRBJ2-5; 7 bases match TRBD2. V lost 5 bases, J lost 2 bases, and 8 bases stayed unmatched. The CDR3 length is 15 residues. Germline V gene lookup returns CDR1 SGHVS and CDR2 FNYEAQ. CDR3 bases: TGTGCCAGCAGCCGAGCTAGCGGTCCACAAGAGACCCAGTACTTC. This gives the protein CASSRASGPQETQYF.

The chain uses TRBV6-6 and TRBJ2-7; D perhaps matches TRBD1 (6 bases). The CDR3 extends over 15 amino acids. From germline, CDR1 is MNHNY and CDR2 SVGAGI (reference sequence). The V end was cut by 6 bases, the J end by 0 bases, with 15 bases between. The CDR3: CASSPDSARSYEQYF. The CDR3 nucleotides are TGTGCCAGCAGCCCGGACAGCGCCCGCTCCTACGAGCAGTACTTC.

The gene calls are TRBV5-6 and TRBJ2-1; TRBD2 agrees at 9 bases. Germline V gene sequence: CDR1 SGHDT, CDR2 YYEEEE. The trim removed 1 base at V and 9 bases at J, leaving 14 bases unmatched. This CDR3 is built from 17 residues. CDR3 amino acids: CASSLPQRGALLSEQFF. CDR3 nucleotide sequence: TGTGCCAGCAGCTTGCCCCAGCGGGGGGCCTTATTGAGTGAGCAGTTCTTC.

The chain joins TRBV7-2 to TRBJ2-7, with D tentatively TRBD2 (5 bases). This CDR3 spans 13 amino acids. Per the germline V gene, CDR1 is SGHTA and CDR2 is FQGNSA. V lost 5 bases and J 4 bases, leaving 12 bases between the germline ends. CDR3 sequence (DNA): TGTGCCAGCAGCCATGGTGAGGGATACGAGCAGTACTTC. Amino acid sequence: CASSHGEGYEQYF.

V and J are TRBV5-1 and TRBJ2-3; D gene unclear. Germline V lookup: CDR1 SGHRS, CDR2 YFSETQ. Deletions cut 2 bases from V and 2 bases from J, with 9 bases between. This CDR3 has 14 residues. The CDR3 is CASSFGDYTDTQYF. As DNA, the CDR3 is TGCGCCAGCAGCTTTGGGGATTACACAGATACGCAGTATTTT.